This T cell receptor beta chain was captured by sequencing in a study of cytomegalovirus exposure and HLA in healthy donors. The PCR made use of 60 Vbeta and 13 Jbeta primers. Profiling relied on immunoSEQ multiplex PCR, and the TCRdb table lists in-frame clones only, not all of them. The sample contains 150,000 to 170,000 clones, approximately 80% of which appear only once. Unmatched junction bases numbered 12, after V lost 3 bases and J lost 6 bases. Germline V CDR1 and CDR2: SGHNT, YYREEE (reference sequence). The CDR3 is 16 amino acids. This clone was seen once. The target antigen is unknown. Points from the study as a whole: The investigators catalogued 164 TCR beta chains as cytomegalovirus-associated. Association of roughly 18,000 TCR beta sequences with HLA alleles was found at 0.05 false discovery rate in a later analysis.

The specimen sequenced was PBMCs. The receptor comes from a woman aged 40 to 50 in good health and CMV-seronegative. The V gene is TRBV5-4, the J gene TRBJ1-1; the match to TRBD1 covers 9 bases. The CDR3 sequence is CASSWGGGTGTAEAFF. For the CDR3, the DNA is TGTGCCAGCAGCTGGGGGGGTGGGACAGGGACCGCTGAAGCTTTCTTT.